The clone carrying this TCR beta chain was seen a single time. Alongside a J-beta primer mix, a sample-barcoded 5' primer served in a second PCR lasting roughly 6 to 11 cycles. TCRdb processed the 5' RACE reads anew with MiXCR; each CDR3 protein has one entry. The profile covers 1,500,000 or so distinct CDR3 sequences, with roughly two fifths appearing a single time and around 4% taken by the ten largest. The sample is drawn from a study of blood T cells in healthy people across ages. Whole-study context: Capture via template switching afforded approximately one barcoded beta molecule per two T cells.

The clonotype originates from a woman aged 18 to 35 in good health. The sample consisted of blood.

CDR3 sequence (DNA): TGCAGTGCTGCGACAACAGGGGACCATGGCTACACCTTC. Protein sequence: CSAATTGDHGYTF. The chain carries TRBV20-1 and TRBJ1-2; 7 bases line up with TRBD1. CDR1 DFQATT and CDR2 SNEGSKA come from the germline V gene (reference sequence). The ends lost 5 bases at V and 6 bases at J; junction bases unmatched: 9. This CDR3 has 13 amino acids.